This T cell receptor (beta chain) was sequenced in a study of glioma-infiltrating T cells after dendritic cell vaccination (dated by TCRdb to about 2016). General notes on the study: Of the 15 or so glioblastoma patients in the cohort, all drawn from Phase I and II dendritic cell vaccination trials, 9 were newly diagnosed and 6 had recurrent disease. Between about 2002 and 2013, the patients were given dendritic cell vaccination pulsed with autologous tumor lysate. To make the vaccine, monocyte-derived dendritic cells were cultured for under eight days with IL-4 and GM-CSF and then pulsed overnight with autologous tumor lysate. Three intradermal dendritic cell vaccine injections were administered to patients at biweekly intervals in the arm below the axilla. Deep sequencing of TCR beta CDR3 regions was used to quantify tumor-infiltrating lymphocyte content and compare tumor and blood repertoires in dendritic cell-vaccinated glioblastoma patients. Survival after dendritic cell vaccination was correlated with TCR sequencing metrics, such as TIL content and the overlap between tumor and blood repertoires.

TCRB CDR3 regions were amplified from 2 ug genomic DNA, or all available DNA if less, using the immunoSEQ assay. The multiplex PCR employed 60 forward primers targeting TCR V beta segments and 13 reverse primers targeting J beta segments. To estimate the number of reads per starting template, synthetic control templates were added to each sample at limiting dilution. Reads of 87 bp were generated by sequencing on the Illumina HiSeq System. In the source study's methods: PCR and sequencing errors were removed by a nearest neighbor algorithm that merged closely related sequences. TCR overlap was measured as the percentage of unique tumor TCR beta sequences that were also present in the peripheral blood of the same patient. Imported from immuneACCESS, the table was reduced by TCRdb to in-frame sequences with V and J called. These copies leave out some clones; in studies compared against another copy, an unresolved V gene accounts for under half, and the cause of the remainder is not known. That table is the source of V, J and clone size, and D and trimming were worked out from the DNA. The sample table holds 80,000 to 95,000 clones, of which 85% were seen once. The ten largest clones capture under 8.5% of the sample.

Read against the paper, the sample's time point label means: after dendritic cell vaccination, including at tumor progression/relapse. Patients were selected on the basis of adequate residual fresh-frozen tumor tissue and more than two years of available survival data. None of the glioblastoma patients carried an isocitrate dehydrogenase mutation, although molecular status otherwise varied. PBMC were collected before vaccination, two weeks after the third vaccination, and at tumor progression if tumor progression occurred. Genomic DNA was extracted with the Qiagen DNeasy Blood extraction Kit. About this clone: Its specific antigen is unknown. The record has no base qualities; no much larger clone is one base away.

CDR1 and CDR2, looked up from the germline V gene, are SGHVS and FNYEAQ. For this chain, trimming is 1 base at the V end and 1 base at the J end, and the number of junction bases without a gene match is 2. Spanning cysteine to phenylalanine, the CDR3 consists of 15 amino acids. CDR3 DNA is the only sequence kept; it has 45 bases, read in frame from the first base. General study outcomes and caveats: No direct relationship between TCR clonality and survival was found, suggesting a diverse polyclonal response may matter. Higher estimated pretreatment TIL content predicted longer time to progression and overall survival after dendritic cell vaccination. The cohort was small and heterogeneous, and full blood and tumor sets were available for few patients, with initial-recurrent tumor pairs available for even fewer patients. The three-group TCR overlap response model was described as speculative and requiring prospective validation.

This specimen was blood, taken after dendritic cell vaccination. The chain uses TRBV7-6 and TRBJ1-1; 8 middle bases align to TRBD1. This TCR was recovered from a human donor with glioblastoma. The nucleotides are TGTGCCAGCAGCTTAGACGGACAGGGGAACACTGAAGCTTTCTTT. It specifies CASSLDGQGNTEAFF.